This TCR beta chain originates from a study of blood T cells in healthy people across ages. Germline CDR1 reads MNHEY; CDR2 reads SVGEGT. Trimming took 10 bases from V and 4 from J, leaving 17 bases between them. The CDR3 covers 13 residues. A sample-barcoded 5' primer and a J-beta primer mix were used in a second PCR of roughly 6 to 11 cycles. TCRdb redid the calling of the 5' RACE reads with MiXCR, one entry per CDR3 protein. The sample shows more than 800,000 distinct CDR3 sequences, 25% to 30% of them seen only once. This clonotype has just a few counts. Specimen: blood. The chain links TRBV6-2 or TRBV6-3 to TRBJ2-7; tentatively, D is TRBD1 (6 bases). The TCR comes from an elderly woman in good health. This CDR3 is CATRDTALYEQYF. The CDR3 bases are TGTGCCACCAGGGACACGGCCCTTTACGAGCAGTACTTC.